The 9 T cell receptor beta chains given below trace back to one sample, sequenced in a study of T cell clonotyping in hematopoietic cell transplantation. Method: immunoSEQ multiplex PCR; TCRdb's copy keeps in-frame clones and lacks some. This table holds fewer than 15,000 clones, 65% to 80% found once. Specimen: peripheral blood mononuclear cells, collected 180 days after allogeneic stem cell transplant. All receptors come from a male patient between 55 and 70 years old who had an allogeneic stem cell transplant from an unrelated donor, so the T cells may come from the graft donor. Some clones in this sample may be carry-over from other donors' samples.

V usage is TRBV5-1 and J usage is TRBJ2-3, with D maybe TRBD1 (6 bases). Trimming pared 0 bases from V and 4 bases from J, leaving 12 bases between. Germline V gene lookup returns CDR1 SGHRS and CDR2 YFSETQ. CDR3 length: 15 amino acids. The CDR3 DNA follows: TGCGCCAGCAGCTTGGGGCAGGGGCGGCCAGATACGCAGTATTTT. It codes for CASSLGQGRPDTQYF.

This chain joins TRBV25-1 and TRBJ1-5; D gene uncertain. Germline CDR1 MGHDK, CDR2 SYGVNS. The CDR3 is 14 amino acids. Trimming took off 1 base at V and 2 bases at J, with 6 bases between the two ends. CDR3 sequence (DNA): TGTGCCAGCAGTGAATCCCTCGGCAATCAGCCCCAGCATTTT. Translating it yields CASSESLGNQPQHF.

The rearrangement links TRBV4-1 to TRBJ1-5; D gene uncertain. V lost 0 bases and J lost 3, with 6 bases in between. CDR1 MGHRA and CDR2 YSYEKL come from the germline V gene. This CDR3 has 14 residues. The CDR3 DNA reads as TGCGCCAGCAGCCAAGACAGATACAATCAGCCCCAGCATTTT. This encodes CASSQDRYNQPQHF.

This clone has more than one count but fewer than ten. The chain employs TRBV6-9 and TRBJ1-2; tentatively, D is TRBD1 (6 bases). Per germline, CDR1 MNHGY and CDR2 SVAAGI. V lost 6 bases and J lost 3, with 11 bases in between. This CDR3 contains 13 residues. The CDR3 reads CASRGGTDYGYTF. The CDR3 coding sequence is TGTGCCAGCAGAGGGGGGACCGACTATGGCTACACCTTC.

This clone was observed once. This rearrangement joins TRBV6-6 to TRBJ2-5, with D unresolved. Germline V gene data show CDR1 as MNHNY and CDR2 as SVGAGI (reference sequence). The V end was cut by 7 bases, the J end by 2 bases, with 14 bases between. The CDR3 has 14 amino acids. Written as DNA, the CDR3 is TGTGCCAGCACAAGGTCACTCCGGCAAGAGACCCAGTACTTC. Its translation: CASTRSLRQETQYF.

The chain uses TRBV6-1 and TRBJ1-2; 7 nucleotides align to TRBD1. Germline V lookup: CDR1 MNHNS, CDR2 SASEGT. This CDR3 is 14 amino acids long. J gave up 4 bases and V 2 bases, and 4 bases lay outside the gene matches. CDR3 DNA: TGTGCCAGCAGTGAATCCCCAGGGGGCTATGGCTACACCTTC. This codes for CASSESPGGYGYTF.

The chain couples TRBV2 to TRBJ1-5; D is ambiguous. CDR1 is SNHLY, CDR2 FYNNEI, per germline. The V end lost 3 bases, the J end lost 0 bases, and 12 bases lay between the germline ends. CDR3 length: 16 amino acids. The CDR3 DNA sequence: TGTGCCAGCAGTGACGAGGAGGGTTATAGCAATCAGCCCCAGCATTTT. This codes for CASSDEEGYSNQPQHF.

The chain carries TRBV30 and TRBJ2-2; the match to TRBD1 covers 9 bases. Germline V gene sequence: CDR1 GTSNPN, CDR2 SVGIG (reference sequence). The CDR3 contains 14 residues. Trimming cost V 7 bases and J 4 bases; bases outside gene matches: 7. CDR3 nucleotides: TGTGCCTCTTCCGGGACAGGGTTCACCGGGGAGCTGTTTTTT. Translating gives CASSGTGFTGELFF.

This clone appeared a few times. V gene TRBV6-5 combines with J gene TRBJ1-5; 8 bases are a match to TRBD1. Germline V gene lookup returns CDR1 MNHEY and CDR2 SVGAGI. CDR3 size: 14 residues. After removal of 6 bases from V and 2 bases from J, the junction contained 3 bases not matched to a gene. The CDR3 DNA follows: TGTGCCAGCAGGCGGACAGGGCGCAATCAGCCCCAGCATTTT. Translating gives CASRRTGRNQPQHF.